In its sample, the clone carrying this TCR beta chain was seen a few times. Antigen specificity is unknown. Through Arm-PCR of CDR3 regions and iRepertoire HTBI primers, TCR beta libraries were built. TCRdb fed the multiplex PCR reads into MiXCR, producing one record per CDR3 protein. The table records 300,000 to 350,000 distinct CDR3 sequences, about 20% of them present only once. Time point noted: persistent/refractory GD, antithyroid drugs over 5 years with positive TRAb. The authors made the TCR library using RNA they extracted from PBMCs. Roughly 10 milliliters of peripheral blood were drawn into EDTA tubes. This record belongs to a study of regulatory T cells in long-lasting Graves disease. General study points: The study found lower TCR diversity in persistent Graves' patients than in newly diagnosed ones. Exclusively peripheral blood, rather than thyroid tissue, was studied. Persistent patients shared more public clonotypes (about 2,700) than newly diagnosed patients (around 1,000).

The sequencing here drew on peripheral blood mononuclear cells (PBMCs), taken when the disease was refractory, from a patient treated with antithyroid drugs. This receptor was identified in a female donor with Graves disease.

CDR3 loop: CASSPTGGDGYTF. In nucleotides, the CDR3 is TGTGCCAGCTCACCAACAGGGGGGGATGGCTACACCTTC. The rearrangement links TRBV18 to TRBJ1-2; the match to TRBD1 covers 8 bases. The CDR3 is made up of 13 amino acids. Germline V CDR1 and CDR2: KGHSH, LQKENI. V gave up 2 bases and J gave up 6 bases; unmatched junction bases: 2.